This TCR beta chain is from a study of PD-1 blockade in classical Hodgkin lymphoma. Study conclusions and caveats: Diminished baseline TCR diversity has been reported in newly diagnosed patients relative to healthy donors. Prior therapy or disease activity may underlie the repertoire differences, whose causes remain undefined.

With no exception, relapse followed autologous stem cell transplantation in all patients, and brentuximab vedotin exposure varied. Classifying best responses yielded complete response, partial response or progressive disease. For this clone: What it binds is unknown.

Clones were read by immunoSEQ multiplex PCR, and TCRdb kept only the in-frame ones, dropping some. The sample yields tens of thousands of clones, under 75% seen once. Germline V CDR1 and CDR2: KGHSH, LQKENI. There are 15 residues in the CDR3. V shed 4 bases and J shed 0 bases, with 10 bases lying between them. The sequence came from a human donor with classical Hodgkin lymphoma. The sequenced sample was peripheral blood mononuclear cells (PBMCs), obtained before the second cycle of nivolumab. The chain has TRBV18 and TRBJ2-1; tentative D call: TRBD2 (5 bases). In DNA, the CDR3 is TGTGCCAGCTCACTGCCGGGGAGCTCCTACAATGAGCAGTTCTTC. Translating it yields CASSLPGSSYNEQFF.